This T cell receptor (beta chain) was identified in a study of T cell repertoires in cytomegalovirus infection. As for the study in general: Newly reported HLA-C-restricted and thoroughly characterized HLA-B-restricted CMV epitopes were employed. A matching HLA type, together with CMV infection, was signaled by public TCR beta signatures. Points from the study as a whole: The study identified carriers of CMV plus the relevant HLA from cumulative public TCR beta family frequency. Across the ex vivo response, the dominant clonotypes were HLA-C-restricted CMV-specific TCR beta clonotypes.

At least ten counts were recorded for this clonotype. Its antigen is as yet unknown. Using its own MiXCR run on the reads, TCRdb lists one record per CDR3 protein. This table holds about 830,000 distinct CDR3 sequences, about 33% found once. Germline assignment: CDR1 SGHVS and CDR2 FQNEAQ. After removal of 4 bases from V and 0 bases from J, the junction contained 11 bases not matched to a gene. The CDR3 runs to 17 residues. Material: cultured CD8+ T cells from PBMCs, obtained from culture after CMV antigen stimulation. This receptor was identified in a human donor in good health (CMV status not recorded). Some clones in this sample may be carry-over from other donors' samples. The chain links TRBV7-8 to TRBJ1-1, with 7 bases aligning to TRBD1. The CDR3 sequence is CASSYDTGVGMNTEAFF. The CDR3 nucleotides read TGTGCCAGCAGCTATGATACAGGGGTTGGGATGAACACTGAAGCTTTCTTT.